This TCR beta chain was recorded in a study of OX40 agonist ivuxolimab in advanced cancers. Study summary: Given to patients was ivuxolimab, an agonistic anti-OX40 (CD134) antibody. Dose-escalation patients were diagnosed with hepatocellular carcinoma, melanoma, renal cell cancer or head and neck cancer. Study results and limitations: Partial responders receiving 0.1-3.0 mg/kg showed among the lowest clonal expansion.

Only in-frame clones appear in the TCRdb table, and some are missing; sequencing was by immunoSEQ multiplex PCR. In the table there are tens of thousands of clones, 75% to 90% of which are singletons. Regarding this clone: Its antigen is not known.

V shed 5 bases, J shed 0 bases, and the junction held 4 bases outside the gene matches. The CDR3 consists of 14 residues. Germline V CDR1 and CDR2: SGDLS, YYNGEE. V gene TRBV9 combines with J gene TRBJ2-7, with 8 bases that match TRBD1. Here the sequenced sample was CD4+ or CD8+ T cells sorted from blood, taken in a trial of the OX40 agonist ivuxolimab. The receptor comes from an adult with an advanced solid tumor such as melanoma, head and neck, liver or kidney cancer. CDR3 residues: CASSVQGASYEQYF. The DNA for the CDR3 is TGTGCCAGCAGTGTTCAGGGGGCCTCCTACGAGCAGTACTTC.